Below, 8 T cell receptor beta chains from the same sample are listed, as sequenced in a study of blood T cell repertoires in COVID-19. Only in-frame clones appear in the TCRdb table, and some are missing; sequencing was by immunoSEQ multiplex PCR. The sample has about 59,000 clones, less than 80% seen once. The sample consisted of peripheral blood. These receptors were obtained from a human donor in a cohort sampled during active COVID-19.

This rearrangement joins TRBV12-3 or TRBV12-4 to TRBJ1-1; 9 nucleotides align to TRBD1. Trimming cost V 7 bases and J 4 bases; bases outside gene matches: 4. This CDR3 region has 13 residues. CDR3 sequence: CASTLDRGTEAFF. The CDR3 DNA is TGTGCCAGCACCTTGGACAGGGGCACTGAAGCTTTCTTT.

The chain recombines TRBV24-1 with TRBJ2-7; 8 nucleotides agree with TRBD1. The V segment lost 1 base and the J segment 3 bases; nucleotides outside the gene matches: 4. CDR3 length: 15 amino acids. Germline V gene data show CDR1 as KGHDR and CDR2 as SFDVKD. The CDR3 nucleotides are TGTGCCACCAGTGATTTTGGACAGGGAGGCTACGAGCAGTACTTC. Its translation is CATSDFGQGGYEQYF.

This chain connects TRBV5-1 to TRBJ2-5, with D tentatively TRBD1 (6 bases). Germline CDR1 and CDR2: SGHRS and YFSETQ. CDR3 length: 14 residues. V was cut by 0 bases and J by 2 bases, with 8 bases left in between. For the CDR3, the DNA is TGCGCCAGCAGCTTGGGGGGGCTTCAAGAGACCCAGTACTTC. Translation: CASSLGGLQETQYF.

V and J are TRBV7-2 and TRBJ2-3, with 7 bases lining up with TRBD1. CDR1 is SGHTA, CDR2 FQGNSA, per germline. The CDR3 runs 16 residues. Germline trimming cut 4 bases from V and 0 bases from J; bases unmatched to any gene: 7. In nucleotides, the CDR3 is TGTGCCAGCAGCTCCTTCGGACAGGTTAGCACAGATACGCAGTATTTT. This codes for CASSSFGQVSTDTQYF.

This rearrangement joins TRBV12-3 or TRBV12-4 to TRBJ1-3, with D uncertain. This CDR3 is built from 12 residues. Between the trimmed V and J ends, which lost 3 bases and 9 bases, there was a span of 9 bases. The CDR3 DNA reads TGTGCCAGCAGTTTGGAGGGAGGCACCATATATTTT. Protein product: CASSLEGGTIYF.

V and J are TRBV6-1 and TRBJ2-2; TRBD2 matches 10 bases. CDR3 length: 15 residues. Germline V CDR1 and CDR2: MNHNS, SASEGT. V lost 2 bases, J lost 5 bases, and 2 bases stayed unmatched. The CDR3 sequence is CASSESGRGTGELFF. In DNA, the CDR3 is TGTGCCAGCAGTGAAAGCGGGAGGGGAACCGGGGAGCTGTTTTTT.

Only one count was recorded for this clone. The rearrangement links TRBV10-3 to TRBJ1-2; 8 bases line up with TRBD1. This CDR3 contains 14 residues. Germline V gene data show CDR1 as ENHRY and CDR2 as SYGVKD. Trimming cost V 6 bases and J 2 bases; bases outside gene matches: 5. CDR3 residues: CAIREDRGNYGYTF. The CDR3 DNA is TGTGCCATCAGGGAAGACAGGGGCAACTATGGCTACACCTTC.

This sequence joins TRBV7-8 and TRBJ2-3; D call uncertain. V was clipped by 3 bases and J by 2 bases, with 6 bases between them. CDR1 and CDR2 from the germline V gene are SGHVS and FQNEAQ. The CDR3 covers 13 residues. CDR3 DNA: TGTGCCAGCAGCTTGGGCTACACAGATACGCAGTATTTT. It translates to CASSLGYTDTQYF.